This passage covers 20 T cell receptor beta chains from one sample sequenced in a study of CD8 T cells in ankylosing spondylitis. TCRdb passed the 5' RACE reads through MiXCR, listing each CDR3 protein once. The sample holds about 160,000 distinct CDR3 sequences, 9.8% seen once. Sequenced sample: blood, either unsorted or a sorted T cell fraction (not recorded which). All receptors derive from a female donor with ankylosing spondylitis or in good health (not recorded which).

This rearrangement joins TRBV12-3 or TRBV12-4 to TRBJ2-1; 7 nucleotides agree with TRBD1. The J segment lost 12 bases and the V segment lost 1 base, leaving 0 bases of the junction unmatched. The CDR3 is made up of 11 amino acids. CDR3 sequence reads: CASSLGTGQFF. CDR3 nucleotide sequence: TGTGCCAGCAGTTTAGGGACAGGGCAGTTCTTC.

The CDR3 DNA reads as TGTGCCAGCAGGGTACAGGGGGCAAACACTGAAGCTTTCTTT. As protein: CASRVQGANTEAFF. The rearrangement links TRBV13 to TRBJ1-1; 9 bases match TRBD1. The V gene end was trimmed by 6 bases and the J gene end by 2 bases; junction bases not matched to a gene: 4. Germline-derived CDR1 and CDR2 are PRHDT and FYEKMQ (reference sequence). There are 14 residues in the CDR3. Full variable domain (remainder filled in from reference TRBV13 and TRBJ1-1): AAGVIQSPRHLIKEKRETATLKCYPIPRHDTVYWYQQGPGQDPQFLISFYEKMQSDKGSIPDRFSAQQFSDYHSELNMSSLELGDSALYFCASRVQGANTEAFFGQGTRLTVV.

This chain uses TRBV5-5 with TRBJ2-1; weak D call: TRBD1 (6 bases). The CDR3 covers 15 residues. Germline values: CDR1 SGHKS, CDR2 YYEKEE (reference sequence). V shed 2 bases and J shed 7 bases, with 16 bases lying between them. CDR3 in DNA: TGTGCCAGCAGCTTTAAGGGGGAGATGGTTAATGAGCAGTTCTTC. Translated, it gives CASSFKGEMVNEQFF.

About this clonotype: A clone one base away is much larger, so this may be a read error. This rearrangement joins TRBV29-1 to TRBJ2-3; D remains unclear. The germline gives CDR1 SQVTM, CDR2 ANQGSEA. This CDR3 is built from 11 residues. This CDR3 reads CSVEAADTLYF. In DNA form, the CDR3 reads TGCAGCGTTGAGGCCGCAGATACGCTGTATTTT.

This clonotype showed up just a few times. The chain carries TRBV20-1 and TRBJ2-7; 7 positions match TRBD1. Germline V CDR1 and CDR2: DFQATT, SNEGSKA (reference sequence). This CDR3 comprises 13 residues. With 6 bases clipped from V and 2 bases from J, the junction kept 7 bases outside the gene matches. The chain's CDR3 is CSAVTGETYEQYF. The CDR3 DNA reads TGCAGTGCCGTCACAGGGGAGACCTACGAGCAGTACTTC.

This clonotype was recorded many times. J is TRBJ2-1 and V is TRBV4-3; 10 bases align to TRBD2. With V trimmed by 3 bases and J by 9 bases, 11 bases remained unmatched. Germline assignment: CDR1 LGHNA and CDR2 YSLEER. This CDR3 region has 16 residues. The CDR3 protein is CASSHSLAGGSGEQFF. The CDR3 DNA sequence: TGCGCCAGCAGCCACTCGTTAGCGGGAGGTTCCGGTGAGCAGTTCTTC.

This clonotype was counted a few times. In nucleotides, the CDR3 is TGTGCCAGCAGCCCCCGGGACGTCTCACCACAGTTCTTC. Translating it yields CASSPRDVSPQFF. The V gene is TRBV9, the J gene TRBJ2-1, with D possibly called TRBD1 or TRBD2 (5 bases each). Per germline, CDR1 SGDLS and CDR2 YYNGEE. The CDR3 sequence is 13 residues long. Trimming shortened V by 4 bases and J by 13 bases, and 18 bases separated the two germline ends.

This clonotype was picked up a small number of times. J is TRBJ2-5 and V is TRBV4-2, with 8 bases matching TRBD2. J was trimmed by 5 bases and V by 1 base; bases with no gene match: 3. This CDR3 region has 14 residues. Germline-derived CDR1 and CDR2 are LGHNA and YNFKEQ. The CDR3 DNA sequence: TGTGCCAGCAGCCAAGTTGGCGGGAGGGAGACCCAGTACTTC. This sequence encodes CASSQVGGRETQYF.

The table lists this clonotype with a few counts. The V gene is TRBV4-3, the J gene TRBJ2-5; D is possibly TRBD2 (5 bases). Germline values: CDR1 LGHNA, CDR2 YSLEER. Trimming took 4 bases from V and 4 from J, leaving 10 bases between them. CDR3 length equals 13 residues. The CDR3 region is CASSPERTETQYF. The DNA for the CDR3 is TGCGCCAGCAGCCCCGAGCGGACAGAGACCCAGTACTTC.

This clonotype was detected only a few times. This chain links TRBV2 with TRBJ2-7, with D maybe TRBD2 (5 bases). From germline, CDR1 is SNHLY and CDR2 FYNNEI. The V gene lost 5 bases and the J gene lost 1 base, with 12 bases spanning the gap. CDR3 length equals 14 residues. In nucleotides, the CDR3 is TGTGCCAGCAGTCCGGCGCGGGTTTCCTACGAGCAGTACTTC. It specifies CASSPARVSYEQYF.

This rearrangement joins TRBV6-5 to TRBJ1-5; a weak D match, TRBD1 (5 bases). The CDR3 totals 15 residues. Germline values: CDR1 MNHEY, CDR2 SVGAGI. Trimming shortened V by 4 bases and J by 4 bases, and 14 bases separated the two germline ends. As DNA, the CDR3 is TGTGCCAGCAGTTCCGCGCAGGGAGGTAATCAGCCCCAGCATTTT. Amino acids: CASSSAQGGNQPQHF.

The chain employs TRBV7-9 and TRBJ2-3, with unresolved D. Germline assignment: CDR1 SEHNR and CDR2 FQNEAQ (reference sequence). Trimming cost V 1 base and J 2 bases, with 7 bases left between them. The length of the CDR3 is 14 residues. The CDR3 spells CASSLVGSTDTQYF. CDR3 nucleotide sequence: TGTGCCAGCAGCTTAGTAGGATCCACAGATACGCAGTATTTT.

The chain recombines TRBV12-3 or TRBV12-4 with TRBJ2-7, with D perhaps matching TRBD2 (5 bases). The CDR3 length is 16 residues. V lost 3 bases and J 0 bases, leaving 15 bases between the germline ends. DNA of the CDR3: TGTGCCAGCAGTTTTTCGATGGGAGAGAGCTCCTACGAGCAGTACTTC. It translates to CASSFSMGESSYEQYF.

This clonotype was seen many times. J is TRBJ2-7 and V is TRBV6-2 or TRBV6-3; 10 nucleotides agree with TRBD1. Trimming cost V 10 bases and J 4 bases; bases outside gene matches: 7. The CDR3 has 13 amino acids. Looked up from germline, CDR1 is MNHEY and CDR2 is SVGEGT. CDR3 DNA sequence: TGTGCCACCCGGGACAGGGGTTTTTACGAGCAGTACTTC. Protein: CATRDRGFYEQYF.

This clonotype appeared many times. The chain is built from TRBV23-1 and TRBJ2-7, with D unresolved. TRBV23-1 is noted as an ORF with a role that remains uncertain. This CDR3 contains 12 residues. V was pared by 1 base and J by 3 bases, with 4 bases between. This chain's CDR3 is CASSQFFYEQYF. The CDR3 nucleotides read TGCGCCAGCAGTCAATTTTTCTACGAGCAGTACTTC.

Worth noting for this clonotype: Possible read error: a much larger clone is one base away. The chain recombines TRBV7-9 with TRBJ2-3; D is unclear. The V gene's germline CDR1 is SEHNR and CDR2 FQNEAQ (reference sequence). Trimming stripped 6 bases from V and 4 bases from J, with 8 bases between. This CDR3 region has 12 residues. The CDR3: CASSFSSDTQYF. The CDR3 nucleotides read TGTGCCAGCAGTTTTTCTTCAGATACGCAGTATTTT.

This clonotype has ten or more counts. The chain couples TRBV12-3 or TRBV12-4 to TRBJ1-2; 7 positions agree with TRBD1. This CDR3 spans 13 amino acids. V lost 5 bases and J lost 4; bases outside the gene matches: 4. In DNA form, the CDR3 reads TGTGCCAGCAGTACAGGGGAGGCCTATGGCTACACCTTC. Translated, it gives CASSTGEAYGYTF.

Comment on this clonotype: A clone one base away is much larger, so this may be a read error. The V call is TRBV5-1, the J call TRBJ2-1; 14 positions match TRBD2. CDR3 size: 15 residues. Per germline, CDR1 SGHRS and CDR2 YFSETQ. CDR3 in DNA: TGCGCCAGCAGCGACGGACTAGCGGGAGGCAATGAGAAGTTCTTC. The encoded protein is CASSDGLAGGNEKFF.

This clonotype was detected many times. The V and J genes are TRBV15 and TRBJ2-3; D is unclear. The CDR3 is 16 residues long. The V gene lost 0 bases and the J gene lost 0 bases, with 10 bases spanning the gap. Germline V gene lookup returns CDR1 LNHNV and CDR2 YYDKDF (reference sequence). Here the CDR3 reads CATSRDLAPSTDTQYF. The CDR3 nucleotides read TGTGCCACCAGCAGAGATTTAGCCCCTAGCACAGATACGCAGTATTTT.

The V and J genes are TRBV9 and TRBJ2-3; D call uncertain. Looked up from germline, CDR1 is SGDLS and CDR2 is YYNGEE. V shed 5 bases and J shed 2 bases, with 15 bases lying between them. This CDR3 region has 15 residues. DNA of the CDR3: TGTGCCAGCAGTCCGGGCACCTCGAACACAGATACGCAGTATTTT. Its translation is CASSPGTSNTDTQYF.